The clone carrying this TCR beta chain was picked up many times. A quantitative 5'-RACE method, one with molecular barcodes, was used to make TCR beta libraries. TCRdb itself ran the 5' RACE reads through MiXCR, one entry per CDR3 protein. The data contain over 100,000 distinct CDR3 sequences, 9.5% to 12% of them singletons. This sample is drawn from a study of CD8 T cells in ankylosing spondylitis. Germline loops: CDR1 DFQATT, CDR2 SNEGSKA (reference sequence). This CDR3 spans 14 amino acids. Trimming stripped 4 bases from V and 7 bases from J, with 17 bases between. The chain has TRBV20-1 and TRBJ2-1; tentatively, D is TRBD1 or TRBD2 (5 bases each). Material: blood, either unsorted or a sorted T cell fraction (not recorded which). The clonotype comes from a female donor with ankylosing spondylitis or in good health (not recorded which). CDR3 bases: TGCAGTGCTAATTTGGATTGGGGGACGAATGAGCAGTTCTTC. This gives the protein CSANLDWGTNEQFF.